The sequence of this T cell receptor beta chain was determined in a study of neoadjuvant nivolumab and ipilimumab in lung cancer (dated by TCRdb to 2020 to 2022). Broadly, across the study: In the NEOSTAR trial, nivolumab was administered intravenously at 3 mg/kg on days 1, 15 and 29, and the combination arm also received ipilimumab 1 mg/kg on day 1 only. The primary trial endpoint was the major pathologic response (MPR) rate in the intention-to-treat population in each study arm. In the trial, around 42 patients with operable NSCLC were treated, of whom some 23 were randomized to nivolumab monotherapy and about 20 to nivolumab plus ipilimumab. The study compared TCR repertoires in pretherapy (baseline) peripheral blood with TCR repertoires in tumors resected at surgery after neoadjuvant immune checkpoint blockade. Matched pretherapy and resected tumor pairs were analyzed for seven patients: four treated with nivolumab and three with nivolumab plus ipilimumab. Results and caveats for the whole study, not just this receptor: Richness in tumors resected after neoadjuvant therapy showed a positive correlation with pretherapy blood TCR richness (Spearman R of about 0.82). Tumor T-cell richness and clonality rose from pretherapy to surgery in three of three dual-therapy tumors but in only two of four nivolumab-treated tumors. There was no significant correlation between TCR clonality and pathologic tumor regression, and just a single major-pathologic-response sample was available for the clonality-regression analysis. Greater TCR richness and clonality were observed in resected tumors than in tumor-adjacent uninvolved lung, and increases were observed in more dual-therapy-treated tumors. A small number of samples underwent TCR sequencing.

The method behind the library was the immunoSEQ multiplex PCR assay. The published analysis was carried out like this. Repertoires were summarized by richness and clonality, and significantly expanded and contracted clones were identified between pre- and post-therapy samples. Not all clones reach the TCRdb copy of this immuneACCESS table, which keeps in-frame sequences only. Checked studies attribute under half of the gap to unresolved V genes and leave the rest unexplained. The V and J calls and clone size come from that table; D and trimming were worked out from the DNA. The sample profile shows 28,000 or so clones; 75% to 85% of them were found once. The ten largest clones add up to around 5.1% of the sample. Via the germline V gene, CDR1 is SGHTA and CDR2 FQGTGA. For this chain, trimming is 6 bases at the V end and 3 bases at the J end, and the number of junction bases without a gene match is 7. Spanning cysteine to phenylalanine, the CDR3 consists of 14 amino acids. The CDR3 DNA has 42 bases and is translated from base 1.

Turning to this clone: Its specific antigen is unknown. No base quality values were provided; no much bigger clone lies one nucleotide off.

The intended sense of this specimen's time point label: at surgical resection after neoadjuvant nivolumab +/- ipilimumab. The samples were obtained from NEOSTAR, a phase 2 randomized trial that tested neoadjuvant nivolumab or nivolumab plus ipilimumab, followed by surgery, in operable NSCLC. The rearranged segments are TRBV7-3 and TRBJ2-5; 7 central nucleotides agree with TRBD1. Sample: tumor tissue, taken after neoadjuvant nivolumab, alone or with ipilimumab, at or shortly before surgery. The sequence derives from an adult with non-small cell lung cancer. The DNA sequence reads TGTGCCAGCAGTTCGGGACAGCCGGAAGAGACCCAGTACTTC. The translation is CASSSGQPEETQYF.